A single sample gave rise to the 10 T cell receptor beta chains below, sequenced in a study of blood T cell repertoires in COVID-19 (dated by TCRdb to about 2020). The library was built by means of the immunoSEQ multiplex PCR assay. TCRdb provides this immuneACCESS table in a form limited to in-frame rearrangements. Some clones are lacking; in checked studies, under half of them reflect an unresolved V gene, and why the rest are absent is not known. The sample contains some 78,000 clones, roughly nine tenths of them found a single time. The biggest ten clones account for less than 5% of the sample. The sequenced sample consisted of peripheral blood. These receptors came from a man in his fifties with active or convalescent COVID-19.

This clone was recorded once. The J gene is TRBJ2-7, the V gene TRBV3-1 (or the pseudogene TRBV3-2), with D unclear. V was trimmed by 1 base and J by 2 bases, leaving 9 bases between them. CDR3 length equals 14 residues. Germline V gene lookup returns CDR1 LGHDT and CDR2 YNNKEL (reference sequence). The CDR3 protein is CASSQGHTAYEQYF. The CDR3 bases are TGTGCCAGCAGCCAAGGCCATACAGCCTACGAGCAGTACTTC.

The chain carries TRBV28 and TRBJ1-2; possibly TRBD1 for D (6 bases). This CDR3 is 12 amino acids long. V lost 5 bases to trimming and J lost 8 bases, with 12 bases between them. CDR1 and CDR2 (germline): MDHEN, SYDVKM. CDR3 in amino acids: CASSVGQWGYTF. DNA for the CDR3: TGTGCCAGCAGTGTAGGACAGTGGGGCTACACCTTC.

The chain's CDR3 is CASSNQGLDTDTQYF. The CDR3 DNA sequence: TGTGCCAGCAGCAATCAGGGCCTTGACACAGATACGCAGTATTTT. The rearrangement links TRBV2 to TRBJ2-3; D perhaps matches TRBD1 (5 bases). V lost 6 bases to trimming and J lost 2 bases, with 15 bases between them. CDR3 length: 15 residues. CDR1 SNHLY and CDR2 FYNNEI come from the germline V gene. Complete variable domain (other parts from reference TRBV2 and TRBJ2-3): EPEVTQTPSHQVTQMGQEVILRCVPISNHLYFYWYRQILGQKVEFLVSFYNNEISEKSEIFDDQFSVERPDGSNFTLKIRSTKLEDSAMYFCASSNQGLDTDTQYFGPGTRLTVL.

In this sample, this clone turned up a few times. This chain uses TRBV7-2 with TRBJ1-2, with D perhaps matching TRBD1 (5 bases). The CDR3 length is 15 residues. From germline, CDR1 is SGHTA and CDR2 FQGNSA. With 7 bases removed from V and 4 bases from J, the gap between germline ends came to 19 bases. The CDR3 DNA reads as TGTGCCAGCACCCCGTCGGGGGAACGGACCTATGGCTACACCTTC. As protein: CASTPSGERTYGYTF.

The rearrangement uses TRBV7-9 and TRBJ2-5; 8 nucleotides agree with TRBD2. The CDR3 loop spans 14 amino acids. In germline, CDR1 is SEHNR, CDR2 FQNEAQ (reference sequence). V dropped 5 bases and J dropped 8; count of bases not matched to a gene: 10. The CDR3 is CASSPSTSAITQYF. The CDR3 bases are TGTGCCAGCAGCCCTTCGACTAGCGCCATTACCCAGTACTTC. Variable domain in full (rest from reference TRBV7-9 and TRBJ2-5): DTGVSQNPRHKITKRGQNVTFRCDPISEHNRLYWYRQTLGQGPEFLTYFQNEAQLEKSRLLSDRFSAERPKGSFSTLEIQRTEQGDSAMYLCASSPSTSAITQYFGPGTRLLVL.

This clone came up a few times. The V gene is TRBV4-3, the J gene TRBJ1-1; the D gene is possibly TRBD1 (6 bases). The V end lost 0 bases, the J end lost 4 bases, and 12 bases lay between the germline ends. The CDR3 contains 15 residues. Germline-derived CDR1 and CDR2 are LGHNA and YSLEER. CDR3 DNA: TGCGCCAGCAGCCAAGATCGGGCAGGGGTCACTGAAGCTTTCTTT. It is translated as CASSQDRAGVTEAFF.

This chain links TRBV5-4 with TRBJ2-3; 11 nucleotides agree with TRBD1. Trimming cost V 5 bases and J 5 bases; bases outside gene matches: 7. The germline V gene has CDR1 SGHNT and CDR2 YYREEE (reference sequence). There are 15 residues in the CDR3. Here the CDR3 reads CASRTDRGQGDTQYF. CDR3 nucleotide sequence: TGTGCCAGCAGAACGGACAGGGGGCAAGGAGATACGCAGTATTTT.

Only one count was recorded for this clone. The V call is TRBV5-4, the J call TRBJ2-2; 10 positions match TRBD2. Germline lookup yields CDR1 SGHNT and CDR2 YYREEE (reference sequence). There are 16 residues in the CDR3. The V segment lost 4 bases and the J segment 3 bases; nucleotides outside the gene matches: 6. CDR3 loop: CASSTLAGGDTGELFF. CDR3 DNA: TGTGCCAGCAGCACCTTAGCGGGGGGTGACACCGGGGAGCTGTTTTTT.

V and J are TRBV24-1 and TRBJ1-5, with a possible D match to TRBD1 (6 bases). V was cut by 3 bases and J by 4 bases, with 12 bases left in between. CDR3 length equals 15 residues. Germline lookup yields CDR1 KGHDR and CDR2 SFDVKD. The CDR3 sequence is CATSDRTELNQPQHF. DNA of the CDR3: TGTGCCACCAGTGATCGGACAGAATTGAATCAGCCCCAGCATTTT.

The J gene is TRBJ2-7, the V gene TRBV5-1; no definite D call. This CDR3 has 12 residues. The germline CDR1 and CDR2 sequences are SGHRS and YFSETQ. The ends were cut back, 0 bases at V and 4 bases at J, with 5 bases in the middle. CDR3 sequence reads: CASSLGLYEQYF. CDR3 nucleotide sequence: TGCGCCAGCAGCTTGGGACTTTACGAGCAGTACTTC. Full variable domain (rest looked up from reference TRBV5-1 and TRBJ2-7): KAGVTQTPRYLIKTRGQQVTLSCSPISGHRSVSWYQQTPGQGLQFLFEYFSETQRNKGNFPGRFSGRQFSNSRSEMNVSTLELGDSALYLCASSLGLYEQYFGPGTRLTVT.